The rows below give T cell receptor beta chains drawn from one sample of a study of T cells in localized non-small cell lung cancer. Profiling relied on immunoSEQ multiplex PCR, and the TCRdb table lists in-frame clones only, not all of them. The table includes roughly 29,000 clones, around 82% detected once. The source material was peripheral blood mononuclear cells, sampled before any cancer treatment. These receptors were collected from a man between 40 and 75 years old with stage III lung adenocarcinoma. The CDR3 runs from the conserved cysteine through the conserved F or W. The D gene is left open where the match is weak. Expanded clones get a size class; other rows say once, few or many, or leave the size out.

TRBJ1-3 TRBV27 . . CASSPGGSGNTIYF TGTGCCAGCAGCCCGGGGGGCTCTGGAAACACCATATATTTT
TRBJ2-3 TRBV11-2 . . CASSSSSGGGSTQYF TGTGCCAGCAGCTCCTCTAGCGGAGGGGGTAGTACGCAGTATTTT
TRBJ1-1 TRBV6-1 . once CASGRVRGTRSEAFF TGTGCCAGCGGGAGGGTTAGGGGGACGAGGTCTGAAGCTTTCTTT
TRBJ2-7 TRBV7-9 TRBD2 . CASSRPGLAGREQYF TGTGCCAGCAGCCGGCCGGGACTAGCGGGACGAGAGCAGTACTTC
TRBJ2-1 TRBV7-9 TRBD2 . CASRRIAGEYNEQFF TGTGCCAGCAGACGTATAGCGGGAGAATACAATGAGCAGTTCTTC
TRBJ2-7 TRBV6-1 . . CASNFLYEQYF TGTGCCAGCAATTTCCTTTACGAGCAGTACTTC
TRBJ1-5 TRBV6-6 . . CASNKQDQPQHF TGTGCCAGCAACAAACAGGATCAGCCCCAGCATTTT
TRBJ1-2 TRBV2 . . CASSDQGIGGYTF TGTGCCAGCAGTGACCAGGGGATAGGGGGCTACACCTTC
TRBJ2-7 TRBV28 . . CASSFRRSVQYF TGTGCCAGCAGTTTCAGACGGTCGGTGCAGTACTTC
TRBJ2-6 TRBV5-1 TRBD1 few CASSLEPGQARGANVLTF TGCGCCAGCAGCTTGGAACCGGGACAGGCCAGAGGGGCCAACGTCCTGACTTTC
TRBJ2-4 TRBV5-1 TRBD1 . CASRDRGDIQYF TGCGCCAGCAGGGACAGGGGGGACATTCAGTACTTC
TRBJ2-1 TRBV2 . . CASTGLSYNEQFF TGTGCCAGCACCGGACTGTCCTACAATGAGCAGTTCTTC
TRBJ2-1 TRBV5-1 . . CASSRLAAYNEQFF TGCGCCAGCAGTCGTCTAGCAGCCTACAATGAGCAGTTCTTC
TRBJ2-2 TRBV6-6 . . CASSSTENTGELFF TGTGCCAGCAGTTCGACAGAAAACACCGGGGAGCTGTTTTTT
TRBJ1-2 TRBV19 . . CASTGGIYGYTF TGTGCCAGTACCGGGGGGATCTATGGCTACACCTTC
TRBJ2-4 TRBV6-5 . . CASAGLAKNIQYF TGTGCCAGTGCAGGGCTAGCCAAAAACATTCAGTACTTC
TRBJ1-1 TRBV7-6 . . CASSLGGDEAFF TGTGCCAGCAGCCTCGGGGGTGACGAAGCTTTCTTT
TRBJ2-5 TRBV7-2 . few CASSGGPKETQYF TGTGCCAGCAGCGGGGGACCGAAAGAGACCCAGTACTTC
TRBJ1-4 TRBV19 . . CASNPSPQGTLGEKLFF TGTGCCAGTAACCCAAGCCCCCAGGGAACTTTGGGTGAAAAACTGTTTTTT
TRBJ1-4 TRBV2 . . CASKSGQTNEKLFF TGTGCCAGCAAGTCTGGACAGACTAATGAAAAACTGTTTTTT
TRBJ2-2 TRBV27 TRBD2 once CASRLAGGRTGELFF TGTGCCAGCAGGCTAGCGGGAGGTAGGACCGGGGAGCTGTTTTTT
TRBJ1-6 TRBV2 . . CASRTGSSYNSPLHF TGTGCCAGCCGGACCGGGAGCTCCTATAATTCACCCCTCCACTTT